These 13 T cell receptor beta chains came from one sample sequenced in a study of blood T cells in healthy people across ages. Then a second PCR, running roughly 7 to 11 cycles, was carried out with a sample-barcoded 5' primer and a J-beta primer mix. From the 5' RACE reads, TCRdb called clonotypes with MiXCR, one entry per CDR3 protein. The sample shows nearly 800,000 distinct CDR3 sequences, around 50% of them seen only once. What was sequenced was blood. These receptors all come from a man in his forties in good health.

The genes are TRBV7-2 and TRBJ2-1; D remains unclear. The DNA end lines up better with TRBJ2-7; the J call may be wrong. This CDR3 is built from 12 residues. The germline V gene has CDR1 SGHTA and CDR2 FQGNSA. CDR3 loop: CASSVGVREQYF. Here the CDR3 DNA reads TGTGCCAGCAGTGTTGGGGTCCGGGAGCAGTACTTC.

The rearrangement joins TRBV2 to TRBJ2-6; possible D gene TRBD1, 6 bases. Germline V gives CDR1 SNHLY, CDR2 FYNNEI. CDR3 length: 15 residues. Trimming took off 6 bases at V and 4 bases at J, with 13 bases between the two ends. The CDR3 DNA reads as TGTGCCAGCAGAGTCCAGGGGACCGGGGCCAACGTCCTGACTTTC. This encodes CASRVQGTGANVLTF.

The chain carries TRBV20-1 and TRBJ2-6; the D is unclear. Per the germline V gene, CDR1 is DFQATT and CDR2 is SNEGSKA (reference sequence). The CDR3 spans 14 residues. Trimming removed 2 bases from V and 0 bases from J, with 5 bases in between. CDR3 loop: CSARRSSGANVLTF. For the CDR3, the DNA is TGCAGTGCTAGACGGAGCTCTGGGGCCAACGTCCTGACTTTC.

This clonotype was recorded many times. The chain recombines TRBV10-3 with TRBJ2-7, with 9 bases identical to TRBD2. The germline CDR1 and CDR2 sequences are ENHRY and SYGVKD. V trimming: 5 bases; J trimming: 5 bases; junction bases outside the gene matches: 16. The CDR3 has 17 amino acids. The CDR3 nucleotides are TGTGCCATCAGTATTAGCGGGAGTGGGGGTCGAGGCGACGAGCAGTACTTC. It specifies CAISISGSGGRGDEQYF.

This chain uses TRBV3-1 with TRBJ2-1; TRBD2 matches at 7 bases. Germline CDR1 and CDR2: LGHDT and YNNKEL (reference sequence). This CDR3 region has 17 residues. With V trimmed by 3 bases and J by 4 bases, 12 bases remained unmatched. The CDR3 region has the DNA TGTGCCAGCAGCCAGTCCCCAGCGGGAACTCAATACAATGAGCAGTTCTTC. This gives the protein CASSQSPAGTQYNEQFF.

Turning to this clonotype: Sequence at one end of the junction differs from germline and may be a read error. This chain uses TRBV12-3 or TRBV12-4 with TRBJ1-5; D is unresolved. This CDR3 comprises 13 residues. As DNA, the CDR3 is TGTGCCGGCAGTTTCGGTGGTGGTCAGCCCCGGCATTTT. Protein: CAGSFGGGQPRHF.

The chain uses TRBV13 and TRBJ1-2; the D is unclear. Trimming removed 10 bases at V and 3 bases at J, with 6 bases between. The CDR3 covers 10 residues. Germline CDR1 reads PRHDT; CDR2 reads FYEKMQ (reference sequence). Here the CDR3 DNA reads TGTGCCACCGAGGACTATGGCTACACCTTC. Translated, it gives CATEDYGYTF.

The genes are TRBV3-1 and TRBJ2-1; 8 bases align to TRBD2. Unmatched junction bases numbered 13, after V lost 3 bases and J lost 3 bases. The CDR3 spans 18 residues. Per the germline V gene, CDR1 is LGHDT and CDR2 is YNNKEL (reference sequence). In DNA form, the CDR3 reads TGTGCCAGCAGCCACTCCCGGGGGGGTTCGCGGTTCTACAATGAGCAGTTCTTC. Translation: CASSHSRGGSRFYNEQFF.

CDR3 coding DNA: TGTGCCAGCAGCGTAGTTGGAGGAGGGCGGGGGTTCTCTGGGGCCAACGTCCTGACTTTC. Residues: CASSVVGGGRGFSGANVLTF. The chain combines TRBV9 with TRBJ2-6; 7 nucleotides match TRBD2. This CDR3 has 20 amino acids. With V trimmed by 0 bases and J by 0 bases, 12 bases remained unmatched. Germline V gene sequence: CDR1 SGDLS, CDR2 YYNGEE. The full variable domain, its missing parts supplied by reference TRBV9 and TRBJ2-6, is DSGVTQTPKHLITATGQRVTLRCSPRSGDLSVYWYQQSLDQGLQFLIQYYNGEERAKGNILERFSAQQFPDLHSELNLSSLELGDSALYFCASSVVGGGRGFSGANVLTFGAGSRLTVL.

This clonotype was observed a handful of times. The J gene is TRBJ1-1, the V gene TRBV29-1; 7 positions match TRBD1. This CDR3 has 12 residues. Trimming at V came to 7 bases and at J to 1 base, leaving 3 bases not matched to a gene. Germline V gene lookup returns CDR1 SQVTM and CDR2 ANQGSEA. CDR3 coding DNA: TGCAGCGCCGACAGGGAGAACACTGAAGCTTTCTTT. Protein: CSADRENTEAFF.

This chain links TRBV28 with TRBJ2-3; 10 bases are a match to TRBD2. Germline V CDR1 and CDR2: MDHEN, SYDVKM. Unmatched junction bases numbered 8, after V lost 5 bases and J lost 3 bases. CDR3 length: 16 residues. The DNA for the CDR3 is TGTGCCAGCAGTCCGTTAGCGGGAGGAAGGACAGATACGCAGTATTTT. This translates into CASSPLAGGRTDTQYF.

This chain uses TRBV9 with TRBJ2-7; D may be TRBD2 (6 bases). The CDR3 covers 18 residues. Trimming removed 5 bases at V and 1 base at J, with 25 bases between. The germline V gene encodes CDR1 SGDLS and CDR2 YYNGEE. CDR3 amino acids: CASSGNVAGRDPSYEQYF. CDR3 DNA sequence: TGTGCCAGCAGTGGAAACGTGGCGGGGCGGGACCCTTCCTACGAGCAGTACTTC.

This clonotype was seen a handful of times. CDR3 bases: TGTGCCAGCAGCCAGACTGTCATTGGGAGCAATCAGCCCCAGCATTTT. Encoded protein: CASSQTVIGSNQPQHF. The chain carries TRBV7-2 and TRBJ1-5; D not certain. Looked up from germline, CDR1 is SGHTA and CDR2 is FQGNSA. CDR3 length: 16 residues. V was pared by 5 bases and J by 1 base, with 15 bases between.